This T cell receptor beta chain was captured by sequencing in a study of blood T cell repertoires in COVID-19. Study-level information: The study drew acute and convalescent COVID-19 samples from the United States, Italy and Spain. In each case, the material was cDNA or gDNA derived from T cells, B-cell-depleted T cells, or PBMCs.

There are 13 residues in the CDR3. From germline, CDR1 is MDHEN and CDR2 SYDVKM. V lost 6 bases to trimming and J lost 5 bases; unmatched junction nucleotides: 4. This clone was recorded once. Authors' methods: Using reference gene primer amplification, nucleated cell counts were estimated. Profiled with immunoSEQ multiplex PCR; TCRdb holds only in-frame clones, not every one. D and trimming come from the DNA, and the V and J calls and clone size come from that table. The sample shows 140,000 or so clones, around 83% of them seen only once. A Seattle source enrolled patients during active infection and followed them longitudinally.

Sample: peripheral blood. The rearrangement links TRBV28 to TRBJ1-2; 9 bases line up with TRBD1. The TCR originated in a man aged 25-40 years with COVID-19, enrolled during active disease. CDR3 sequence reads: CASRRTGDYGYTF. The CDR3 bases are TGTGCCAGCAGGAGGACAGGGGATTATGGCTACACCTTC.